This entry features one T cell receptor (beta chain) sequence. This entry belongs to a study of cytomegalovirus exposure and HLA in healthy donors. Data came from immunoSEQ multiplex PCR; TCRdb stores just in-frame clones and leaves some out. The sample includes roughly 250,000 clones, approximately 86% of them seen just once. This CDR3 has 15 amino acids. V was trimmed by 3 bases and J by 2 bases, leaving 10 bases between them. Germline values: CDR1 KGHSH, CDR2 LQKENI. Sequences were obtained from PBMCs. This sequence was found in a woman aged 30 to 39 in good health and CMV-seropositive. The gene calls are TRBV18 and TRBJ2-2; weak D call: TRBD2 (6 bases). The chain's CDR3 is CASSPGGGNTGELFF. The CDR3 region has the DNA TGTGCCAGCTCACCCGGGGGAGGCAACACCGGGGAGCTGTTTTTT.